The 21 T cell receptor beta chains presented below share a single source sample, sequenced in a study of response to subunit inactivated influenza vaccine. TCRdb re-analysed the RT-PCR reads in MiXCR, keeping a single row per CDR3 protein. The table records more than 550,000 distinct CDR3 sequences, approximately 12% of them present only once. The material sequenced was PBMCs from blood, taken on the day of vaccination. The receptor set was obtained from a man aged 50 or older who received an inactivated influenza vaccine.

The table lists this clonotype with a few counts. The chain couples TRBV12-5 to TRBJ1-1; D is unclear. The germline CDR1 and CDR2 sequences are LGHNT and FRNRAP. This CDR3 contains 13 residues. With 2 bases removed from V and 1 base from J, the gap between germline ends came to 5 bases. CDR3 DNA: TGTGCTAGTGGTTTGCGGGCGAACACTGAAGCTTTCTTT. Translation gives CASGLRANTEAFF.

In its sample, this clonotype was seen many times. The V and J genes are TRBV10-3 and TRBJ2-2; D not certain. This CDR3 spans 12 amino acids. The V gene lost 5 bases and the J gene lost 6 bases, with 7 bases spanning the gap. The germline V gene has CDR1 ENHRY and CDR2 SYGVKD. The CDR3 nucleotides are TGTGCCATCAGTTTAGGCTCCGGGGAGCTGTTTTTT. Its protein product is CAISLGSGELFF.

The genes are TRBV24-1 and TRBJ2-1; 11 bases line up with TRBD2. V gave up 4 bases and J gave up 5 bases; unmatched junction bases: 6. Per germline, CDR1 KGHDR and CDR2 SFDVKD. CDR3 size: 16 residues. CDR3 sequence (DNA): TGTGCCACCAGTGACGTAGCGGGAGGGCGAAACAATGAGCAGTTCTTC. Translated, it gives CATSDVAGGRNNEQFF.

In this sample, this clonotype turned up a few times. V gene TRBV29-1 combines with J gene TRBJ2-3; D not resolved. The V and J ends lost 6 bases and 1 base respectively, with 20 bases between them. CDR1 is SQVTM, CDR2 ANQGSEA, per germline. The CDR3 extends over 16 amino acids. The DNA of the CDR3 is TGCAGCGTCCGCCGCGACCGGTGGGTCGGCACAGATACGCAGTATTTT. It yields the protein CSVRRDRWVGTDTQYF.

This chain links TRBV29-1 with TRBJ2-7, with no clear D. V was trimmed by 2 bases and J by 9 bases, leaving 11 bases between them. This CDR3 comprises 11 residues. Germline V lookup: CDR1 SQVTM, CDR2 ANQGSEA. DNA for the CDR3: TGCAGCGTTGAACTCCAGCAAGGGCAGTACTTC. Translated, it gives CSVELQQGQYF.

This clonotype has only a few counts. The J gene is TRBJ1-2, the V gene TRBV7-2, with 10 bases that match TRBD1. The CDR3 is made up of 17 amino acids. Germline CDR1 SGHTA, CDR2 FQGNSA. The V segment lost 2 bases and the J segment 8 bases; nucleotides outside the gene matches: 14. The DNA for the CDR3 is TGTGCCAGCAGCTTACTCCCCCGGACAGGGGGTAACCGGGGCTACACCTTC. This sequence encodes CASSLLPRTGGNRGYTF.

The chain links TRBV5-2 to TRBJ2-1; the listed D gene, TRBD2, was not tested against the DNA. TRBV5-2 is marked as a pseudogene. This CDR3 is 22 amino acids long. In DNA, the CDR3 is TGTGCCAGCAACTTAAGATCACGGCTAGCGGGGGGCATCTCCAGCTCCTACAATGAGCAGTTCTTC. As protein: CASNLRSRLAGGISSSYNEQFF.

The genes are TRBV4-1 and TRBJ2-7; 9 bases align to TRBD1. Trimming removed 3 bases from V and 2 bases from J; junction bases left unmatched: 5. The CDR3 has 15 amino acids. The germline V gene encodes CDR1 MGHRA and CDR2 YSYEKL. CDR3 DNA: TGCGCCAGCAGCCATATGGGGACAGGGACCTACGAGCAGTACTTC. It is translated as CASSHMGTGTYEQYF.

The V and J genes are TRBV12-3 or TRBV12-4 and TRBJ1-4; D is possibly TRBD1 (5 bases). CDR3 size: 14 residues. The V end was cut by 6 bases, the J end by 6 bases, with 14 bases between. The CDR3 nucleotides are TGTGCCAGCAGCTCCCGGGGACTGGATGAAAAACTGTTTTTT. Amino acid sequence: CASSSRGLDEKLFF.

At least ten counts were recorded for this clonotype. This chain connects TRBV4-2 to TRBJ2-7, with D uncertain. The germline V gene encodes CDR1 LGHNA and CDR2 YNFKEQ. V shed 4 bases and J shed 1 base, with 8 bases lying between them. CDR3 size: 13 residues. CDR3 sequence: CASSRPGSYEQYF. The DNA of the CDR3 is TGTGCCAGCAGCCGTCCTGGTTCCTACGAGCAGTACTTC.

This clonotype was recorded many times. The rearrangement links TRBV12-3 or TRBV12-4 to TRBJ1-1, with 7 bases aligning to TRBD1. The CDR3 has 13 amino acids. J was trimmed by 0 bases and V by 9 bases; bases with no gene match: 4. As DNA, the CDR3 is TGTGCCAGTAGGACAGGAATGAACACTGAAGCTTTCTTT. This gives the protein CASRTGMNTEAFF.

This clonotype has only a few counts. This chain uses TRBV20-1 with TRBJ2-1, with TRBD2 matching 7 bases. Germline loops: CDR1 DFQATT, CDR2 SNEGSKA (reference sequence). This CDR3 is built from 14 residues. V lost 1 base and J lost 5; bases outside the gene matches: 5. This chain's CDR3 is CSARVGGRDNEQFF. The CDR3 DNA reads as TGCAGTGCTAGAGTTGGGGGGAGGGACAATGAGCAGTTCTTC.

This clonotype has only a few counts. V gene TRBV12-3 or TRBV12-4 combines with J gene TRBJ1-5, with D tentatively TRBD1 (5 bases). Between the trimmed V and J ends, which lost 3 bases and 4 bases, there was a span of 13 bases. The CDR3 totals 15 residues. As DNA, the CDR3 is TGTGCCAGCAGTTTCGATGGGACCTTTAATCAGCCCCAGCATTTT. Amino acid sequence: CASSFDGTFNQPQHF.

This clonotype showed up just a few times. This rearrangement joins TRBV15 to TRBJ1-1; weak D call: TRBD1 (5 bases). Germline-derived CDR1 and CDR2 are LNHNV and YYDKDF (reference sequence). The CDR3 contains 17 residues. Trimming removed 3 bases from V and 3 bases from J, with 20 bases in between. CDR3 sequence (DNA): TGTGCCACCAGCAGGGCCCCGGGGGGGGGTCGGTACACTGAAGCTTTCTTT. It encodes CATSRAPGGGRYTEAFF.

This clonotype was seen a handful of times. The chain couples TRBV7-3 to TRBJ1-1; 9 bases agree with TRBD1. With V trimmed by 4 bases and J by 4 bases, 4 bases remained unmatched. The CDR3 is 14 amino acids. Looked up from germline, CDR1 is SGHTA and CDR2 is FQGTGA. The CDR3 is CASSWTGVRTEAFF. CDR3 DNA sequence: TGTGCCAGCAGCTGGACAGGGGTCCGCACTGAAGCTTTCTTT. Using reference TRBV7-3 and TRBJ1-1 for the parts outside the CDR3, the full variable domain is GAGVSQTPSNKVTEKGKYVELRCDPISGHTALYWYRQSLGQGPEFLIYFQGTGAADDSGLPNDRFFAVRPEGSVSTLKIQRTERGDSAVYLCASSWTGVRTEAFFGQGTRLTVV.

This clonotype came up many times. The V gene is TRBV7-2, the J gene TRBJ2-1; the D gene is possibly TRBD1 (6 bases). CDR1 and CDR2 from the germline V gene are SGHTA and FQGNSA. The length of the CDR3 is 15 residues. Trimming removed 0 bases at V and 5 bases at J, with 11 bases between. The CDR3 DNA reads TGTGCCAGCAGCTTAGCGGGACAATCTCACAATGAGCAGTTCTTC. It codes for CASSLAGQSHNEQFF. Full variable domain (outside the CDR3, taken from reference TRBV7-2 and TRBJ2-1): GAGVSQSPSNKVTEKGKDVELRCDPISGHTALYWYRQSLGQGLEFLIYFQGNSAPDKSGLPSDRFSAERTGGSVSTLTIQRTQQEDSAVYLCASSLAGQSHNEQFFGPGTRLTVL.

There are many counts of this clonotype. The chain carries TRBV5-1 and TRBJ2-7; possible D gene TRBD1, 7 bases. There are 13 residues in the CDR3. Trimming removed 5 bases from V and 2 bases from J, with 11 bases in between. The germline V gene has CDR1 SGHRS and CDR2 YFSETQ. The CDR3 sequence: CASSSGGTYEQYF. The CDR3 DNA reads as TGCGCCAGCAGTTCAGGGGGGACCTACGAGCAGTACTTC.

This clonotype has at least ten counts. The chain has TRBV5-1 and TRBJ1-2, with 10 bases matching TRBD1. The germline V gene encodes CDR1 SGHRS and CDR2 YFSETQ. The CDR3 sequence is 15 residues long. With 4 bases clipped from V and 2 bases from J, the junction kept 5 bases outside the gene matches. Written as DNA, the CDR3 is TGCGCCAGCAGCCCTGGACAGGGGGTGAACTATGGCTACACCTTC. It encodes CASSPGQGVNYGYTF.

This clonotype appeared a few times. At one end the junction does not follow the germline gene, possibly because of a read error. J is TRBJ2-7 and V is TRBV12-3 or TRBV12-4, with a tentative D call TRBD2 (6 bases). The CDR3 sequence is 16 residues long. The CDR3 DNA reads TGTGCCAGCAGTCCGACCGGCCCCCGACTAGGTACTGGTATGAACTTC. Its protein is CASSPTGPRLGTGMNF.

The V call is TRBV7-8, the J call TRBJ2-4; possible D gene TRBD2, 5 bases. V was pared by 5 bases and J by 9 bases, with 14 bases between. Germline-derived CDR1 and CDR2 are SGHVS and FQNEAQ. The CDR3 sequence is 13 residues long. The DNA of the CDR3 is TGTGCCAGCAGCCCGCAGCGGAATGCCATTCAGTACTTC. Protein product: CASSPQRNAIQYF.

This clonotype showed up many times. The chain carries TRBV10-3 and TRBJ2-5; TRBD2 might be the D (5 bases). This CDR3 has 13 amino acids. V lost 6 bases, J lost 1 base, and 9 bases lay in between. Looked up from germline, CDR1 is ENHRY and CDR2 is SYGVKD. Here the CDR3 reads CAIRPGSQETQYF. CDR3 sequence (DNA): TGTGCCATCAGGCCGGGATCCCAAGAGACCCAGTACTTC.